The present T cell receptor (beta chain) was sequenced within a study of T cell responses to AZD1222 COVID-19 vaccine. The study, taken as a whole, reports: Repertoires were obtained solely post-peak T cell response. Regions 160-218 and 743-854 dominated among vaccine-associated CD4 TCRs spanning spike.

The V gene end was trimmed by 5 bases and the J gene end by 3 bases; junction bases not matched to a gene: 8. The CDR3 consists of 17 residues. The germline V gene encodes CDR1 SGHAT and CDR2 FQNNGV. A remark on this clone: Antigen unknown.

Clones were read by immunoSEQ multiplex PCR, and TCRdb kept only the in-frame ones, dropping some. The sample gives 120,000 or so clones, approximately 90% of which show up once; around 10% is in the top ten. The V gene is TRBV11-2, the J gene TRBJ2-2, with 11 bases lining up with TRBD2. The sequence was collected from an adult in good health. The sample consisted of peripheral blood, taken on day 0 of MenACWY control vaccination. CDR3 region: CASSRAGTSGHTGELFF. The CDR3 DNA reads as TGTGCCAGCAGCCGTGCGGGGACTAGCGGACACACCGGGGAGCTGTTTTTT.